These 3 T cell receptor beta chains originate from one sample sequenced in a study of T cells after yellow fever vaccination. TCRdb recomputed calls from the 5' RACE reads with MiXCR, one row per CDR3 protein. The sample yields some 120,000 distinct CDR3 sequences, over 12% seen once. The specimen was CD8+ T cells sorted from PBMCs, collected 5 days after the yellow fever booster vaccination. Receptor source: a man between 18 and 35 years old who received the YFV17D yellow fever vaccine.

CDR3 sequence (DNA): TGTGCCAGCAGCCAGTTCCCAGGGGGGGGAGGGGATGTCTATGGCTACACCTTC. Translated, it gives CASSQFPGGGGDVYGYTF. The chain has TRBV4-2 and TRBJ1-2; 7 bases map to TRBD1. CDR1 and CDR2 from the germline V gene are LGHNA and YNFKEQ. CDR3 length: 18 amino acids. V dropped 3 bases and J dropped 4; count of bases not matched to a gene: 17.

The sample holds a few counts of this clonotype. This chain joins TRBV5-6 and TRBJ1-5; D is ambiguous. Looked up from germline, CDR1 is SGHDT and CDR2 is YYEEEE. Trimming cost V 1 base and J 3 bases, with 17 bases left between them. The CDR3 totals 17 residues. CDR3 nucleotides: TGTGCCAGCAGCTTGAGCCCTTCAAGCGACTACAATCAGCCCCAGCATTTT. Translation gives CASSLSPSSDYNQPQHF.

This clonotype has only a few counts. The chain joins TRBV19 to TRBJ2-1, with TRBD2 matching 7 bases. Germline CDR1 and CDR2: LNHDA and SQIVND (reference sequence). The CDR3 consists of 16 residues. V dropped 3 bases and J dropped 9; count of bases not matched to a gene: 14. For the CDR3, the DNA is TGTGCCAGTAGTATCTCCGGGGGGAGGGGAGCGGGTGAGCAGTTCTTC. Its protein product is CASSISGGRGAGEQFF.